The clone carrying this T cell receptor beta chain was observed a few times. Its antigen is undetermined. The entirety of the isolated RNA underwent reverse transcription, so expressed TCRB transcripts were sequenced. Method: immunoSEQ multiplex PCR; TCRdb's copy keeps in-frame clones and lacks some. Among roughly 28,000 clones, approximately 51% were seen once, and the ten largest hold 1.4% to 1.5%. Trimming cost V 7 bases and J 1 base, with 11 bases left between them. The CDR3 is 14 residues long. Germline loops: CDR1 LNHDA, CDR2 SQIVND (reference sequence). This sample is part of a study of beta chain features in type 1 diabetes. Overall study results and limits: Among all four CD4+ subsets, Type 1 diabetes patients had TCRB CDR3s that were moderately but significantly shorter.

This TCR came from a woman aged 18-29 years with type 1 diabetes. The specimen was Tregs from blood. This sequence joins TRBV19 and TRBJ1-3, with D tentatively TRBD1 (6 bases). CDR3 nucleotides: TGTGCCAGTACCCTAGGGGGATCTGGAAACACCATATATTTT. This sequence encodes CASTLGGSGNTIYF.